What follows describes a single T cell receptor beta chain. Antigen specificity is unknown. This entry comes from a study of T-cell reconstitution after alpha-beta-depleted transplantation in children. Study-level points and caveats: Several hundred expanded graft clones reportedly were the source of alpha-beta T cells about two months after transplant.

Preparation of the TCRbeta library involved a method that used unique molecular identifiers. TCRdb analysed the PCR reads with MiXCR anew, one entry per CDR3 protein. The sample shows about 830,000 distinct CDR3 sequences, 15% to 20% of them seen only once. V gave up 2 bases and J gave up 2 bases; unmatched junction bases: 9. CDR1 and CDR2 (germline): KGHSH, LQKENI. The CDR3 length is 16 residues. This material consisted of PBMCs, mostly from graft donor cells, taken 360 days after TCRalphabeta/CD19-depleted stem cell transplant. The chain uses TRBV18 and TRBJ2-7, with 7 bases identical to TRBD1. This clonotype was obtained from a male patient aged 5 to 17 who had a stem cell transplant for acute lymphoblastic leukemia, so the T cells may come from the graft donor. The CDR3 nucleotides read TGTGCCAGCTCACCATTGAAGGGGGCATCCACCTACGAGCAGTACTTC. Encoded protein: CASSPLKGASTYEQYF.